Reported below is one T cell receptor beta chain. Clones were read by immunoSEQ multiplex PCR, and TCRdb kept only the in-frame ones, dropping some. The repertoire holds 200,000 or so clones, with roughly 90% as singletons. These data are taken from a study of blood T cell repertoires in COVID-19. Study-wide context: Sites in the United States, Italy and Spain provided acute and convalescent COVID-19 samples. Sample material is recorded as cDNA or gDNA derived from T cells, B-cell-depleted T cells, or PBMCs.

This study enrolled people aged 18 to 89 from roughly 24 US geographic areas. CDR3 length equals 16 residues. V lost 5 bases and J lost 0, with 16 bases in between. Germline CDR1 reads MNHEY; CDR2 reads SMNVEV (reference sequence). This rearrangement joins TRBV27 to TRBJ1-1; D remains unclear. This receptor was identified in a woman aged 40-49 years with acute COVID-19. Specimen: PBMCs or T cells enriched from blood (not recorded which). The CDR3 region has the DNA TGTGCCAGCAGTATTAACGTGGAGCCCATGAACACTGAAGCTTTCTTT. It codes for CASSINVEPMNTEAFF.